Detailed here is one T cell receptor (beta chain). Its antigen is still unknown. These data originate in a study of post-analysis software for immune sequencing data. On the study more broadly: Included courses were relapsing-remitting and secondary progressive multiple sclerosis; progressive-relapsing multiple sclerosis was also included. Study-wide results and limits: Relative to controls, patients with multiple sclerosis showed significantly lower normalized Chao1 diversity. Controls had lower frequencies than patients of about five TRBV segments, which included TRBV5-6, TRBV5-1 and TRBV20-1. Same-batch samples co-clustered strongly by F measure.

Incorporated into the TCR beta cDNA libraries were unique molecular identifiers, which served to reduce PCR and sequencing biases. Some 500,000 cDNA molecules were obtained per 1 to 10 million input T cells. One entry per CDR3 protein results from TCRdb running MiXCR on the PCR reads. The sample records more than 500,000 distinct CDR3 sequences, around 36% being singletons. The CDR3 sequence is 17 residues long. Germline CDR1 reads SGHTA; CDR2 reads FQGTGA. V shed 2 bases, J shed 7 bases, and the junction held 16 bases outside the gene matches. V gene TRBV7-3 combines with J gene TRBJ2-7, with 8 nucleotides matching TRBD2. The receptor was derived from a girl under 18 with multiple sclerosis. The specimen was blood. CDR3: CASSLLPSSGAYNEQYF. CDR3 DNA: TGTGCCAGCAGCTTATTACCAAGTAGCGGGGCATACAATGAGCAGTACTTC.